One and the same sample provided the 14 T cell receptor beta chains below, sequenced in a study of blood T cell repertoires in COVID-19. TCRdb's copy holds only in-frame clones and misses some; the assay was immunoSEQ multiplex PCR. The sample yields under 200,000 clones, roughly four fifths seen once. Sequencing input: peripheral blood. The receptors shown here come from a woman between 35 and 50 years old with acute or convalescent COVID-19.

The chain is built from TRBV2 and TRBJ1-4; 9 bases are a match to TRBD1. The ends lost 8 bases at V and 6 bases at J; junction bases unmatched: 4. Germline V gene data show CDR1 as SNHLY and CDR2 as FYNNEI. This CDR3 is 13 amino acids long. This CDR3 reads CASRTGVDEKLFF. The CDR3 DNA reads as TGTGCCAGCCGGACAGGGGTAGATGAAAAACTGTTTTTT. Full variable domain (rest looked up from reference TRBV2 and TRBJ1-4): EPEVTQTPSHQVTQMGQEVILRCVPISNHLYFYWYRQILGQKVEFLVSFYNNEISEKSEIFDDQFSVERPDGSNFTLKIRSTKLEDSAMYFCASRTGVDEKLFFGSGTQLSVL.

The genes are TRBV28 and TRBJ2-7; TRBD2 matches at 9 bases. With 2 bases clipped from V and 4 bases from J, the junction kept 6 bases outside the gene matches. The CDR3 totals 15 residues. Germline values: CDR1 MDHEN, CDR2 SYDVKM. The CDR3 sequence: CASSLIGGRVYEQYF. CDR3 DNA sequence: TGTGCCAGCAGTTTAATTGGCGGGAGGGTATACGAGCAGTACTTC.

This clone was observed a single time. The chain has TRBV5-1 and TRBJ2-1, with a weak D call TRBD2 (5 bases). Germline CDR1 is SGHRS and CDR2 is YFSETQ. CDR3 length: 15 residues. Trimming cost V 2 bases and J 0 bases, with 9 bases left between them. The CDR3 loop is CASSLEGYSYNEQFF. The CDR3 nucleotides read TGCGCCAGCAGCTTAGAGGGATACTCCTACAATGAGCAGTTCTTC.

In this sample, this clone turned up once. J is TRBJ2-4 and V is TRBV7-9; unclear D gene. From germline, CDR1 is SEHNR and CDR2 FQNEAQ (reference sequence). The ends were cut back, 3 bases at V and 8 bases at J, with 5 bases in the middle. This CDR3 comprises 11 residues. CDR3 DNA: TGTGCCAGCAGCTTCTCGGACATTCAGTACTTC. It translates to CASSFSDIQYF.

V is TRBV28 and J is TRBJ1-2; possibly TRBD1 for D (6 bases). Germline values: CDR1 MDHEN, CDR2 SYDVKM. Trimming shortened V by 3 bases and J by 6 bases, and 17 bases separated the two germline ends. The CDR3 has 15 residues. The CDR3 loop is CASSLSDSGRDGYTF. As DNA, the CDR3 is TGTGCCAGCAGTTTGTCGGACAGTGGAAGAGATGGCTACACCTTC.

The chain has TRBV7-2 and TRBJ2-1, with 7 bases identical to TRBD1. Losses at the gene ends were 5 bases for V and 8 bases for J; bases not matched to a gene: 6. Germline V gives CDR1 SGHTA, CDR2 FQGNSA. The CDR3 is made up of 13 amino acids. This CDR3 reads CASSQGVGYEQFF. The CDR3 nucleotides read TGTGCCAGCAGCCAGGGGGTAGGGTATGAGCAGTTCTTC.

The rearrangement links TRBV3-1 (or the pseudogene TRBV3-2) to TRBJ1-2; TRBD1 matches 7 bases. V lost 3 bases to trimming and J lost 4 bases; unmatched junction nucleotides: 2. The germline V gene encodes CDR1 LGHDT and CDR2 YNNKEL (reference sequence). The CDR3 runs 13 residues. The CDR3 here is CASSHGTAYGYTF. The CDR3 DNA reads as TGTGCCAGCAGCCACGGGACAGCCTATGGCTACACCTTC.

In nucleotides, the CDR3 is TGTGCCAGCAGTTACTCGGGGGCCTACTATGGCTACACCTTC. Protein product: CASSYSGAYYGYTF. V gene TRBV6-5 combines with J gene TRBJ1-2; a possible D gene is TRBD1 (6 bases). Trimming shortened V by 0 bases and J by 3 bases, and 8 bases separated the two germline ends. Germline V gene sequence: CDR1 MNHEY, CDR2 SVGAGI. The CDR3 contains 14 residues.

The chain links TRBV2 to TRBJ2-3; D is ambiguous. The germline gives CDR1 SNHLY, CDR2 FYNNEI. Trimming stripped 5 bases from V and 6 bases from J, with 21 bases between. CDR3 length: 16 amino acids. The CDR3: CASSKYGIMGRDTQYF. In DNA, the CDR3 is TGTGCCAGCAGTAAATATGGTATAATGGGCCGGGATACGCAGTATTTT.

This clone was counted between two and nine times. The chain's CDR3 is CASSLRSGGLNEQFF. DNA for the CDR3: TGTGCCAGCAGTTTGCGTAGCGGGGGGCTCAATGAGCAGTTCTTC. This sequence joins TRBV27 and TRBJ2-1; 10 nucleotides align to TRBD2. CDR1 and CDR2 (germline): MNHEY, SMNVEV (reference sequence). The CDR3 covers 15 residues. With 3 bases clipped from V and 6 bases from J, the junction kept 5 bases outside the gene matches.

For the CDR3, the DNA is TGTGCCAGCAGTCGGATGGGACAGGGCAGCTCCTACGAGCAGTACTTC. Its translation: CASSRMGQGSSYEQYF. This chain uses TRBV28 with TRBJ2-7; 9 positions agree with TRBD1. The J segment lost 0 bases and the V segment lost 5 bases, leaving 8 bases of the junction unmatched. This CDR3 comprises 16 residues. From germline, CDR1 is MDHEN and CDR2 SYDVKM. The full variable domain, in which reference TRBV28 and TRBJ2-7 provide the parts outside the CDR3, is DVKVTQSSRYLVKRTGEKVFLECVQDMDHENMFWYRQDPGLGLRLIYFSYDVKMKEKGDIPEGYSVSREKKERFSLILESASTNQTSMYLCASSRMGQGSSYEQYFGPGTRLTVT.

This chain joins TRBV6-5 and TRBJ2-7, with a weak D call TRBD2 (5 bases). Trimming cost V 5 bases and J 2 bases, with 13 bases left between them. The CDR3 covers 14 residues. The V gene's germline CDR1 is MNHEY and CDR2 SVGAGI. CDR3 coding DNA: TGTGCCAGCAGTCTCGCGGGCCAAACCTACGAGCAGTACTTC. Translation: CASSLAGQTYEQYF.

The J gene is TRBJ1-1, the V gene TRBV27; tentative D call: TRBD1 (5 bases). This CDR3 contains 13 residues. V lost 6 bases to trimming and J lost 3 bases, with 11 bases between them. Per germline, CDR1 MNHEY and CDR2 SMNVEV (reference sequence). DNA for the CDR3: TGTGCCAGCAGGGCGACAGTTCACACTGAAGCTTTCTTT. This translates into CASRATVHTEAFF.

The chain uses TRBV19 and TRBJ2-6, with D possibly TRBD1 on 5 matching bases. The CDR3 is 15 residues long. Trimming took off 6 bases at V and 0 bases at J, with 9 bases between the two ends. CDR1 LNHDA and CDR2 SQIVND come from the germline V gene (reference sequence). CDR3 in amino acids: CASSREPSGANVLTF. In nucleotides, the CDR3 is TGTGCCAGTAGCAGGGAACCCTCTGGGGCCAACGTCCTGACTTTC.